A selection of T cell receptor beta chains follows, all from one sample in a study of shared clonotypes between healthy human individuals. The table came from immunoSEQ multiplex PCR; TCRdb's copy has only in-frame clones and leaves some out. The table includes about 980,000 clones, over 60% detected once. The sequenced sample was memory CD4+ T cells sorted from blood. These TCRs come from a man aged 18-30 years in good health. Both conserved end residues are part of each CDR3. Fields, in order: J gene, CDR3 length, D gene, V gene, CDR3 protein, CDR3 DNA. The D gene is left open where the match is weak.

TRBJ1-6	15	.	TRBV19	CASSSGDRRNSPLHF	TGTGCCAGTAGTAGCGGGGATCGCAGGAATTCACCCCTCCACTTT
TRBJ2-5	14	TRBD1	TRBV30	CAWMGRGPQETQYF	TGTGCCTGGATGGGTAGGGGGCCCCAAGAGACCCAGTACTTC
TRBJ1-1	14	.	TRBV6-1	CASNQIGGGTEAFF	TGTGCCAGCAACCAGATAGGGGGAGGCACTGAAGCTTTCTTT
TRBJ1-1	15	.	TRBV5-1	CASSLEGGRNTEAFF	TGCGCCAGCAGCTTGGAAGGGGGTAGGAACACTGAAGCTTTCTTT
TRBJ2-4	18	TRBD1	TRBV2	CASRQPGQGGGAKNIQYF	TGTGCCAGCAGGCAACCGGGACAGGGCGGGGGAGCCAAAAACATTCAGTACTTC
TRBJ2-3	13	.	TRBV28	CASSRGGTDTQYF	TGTGCCAGCAGTCGCGGAGGCACAGATACGCAGTATTTT
TRBJ1-5	13	.	TRBV28	CASSPKWDQPQHF	TGTGCCAGCAGTCCCAAGTGGGATCAGCCCCAGCATTTT
TRBJ1-1	15	TRBD1	TRBV5-1	CASGTGSTSGTEAFF	TGCGCCAGTGGGACAGGGAGTACATCGGGCACTGAAGCTTTCTTT
TRBJ1-1	14	TRBD1	TRBV4-3	CASSQGAGGGEAFF	TGCGCCAGCAGCCAAGGGGCAGGGGGTGGTGAAGCTTTCTTT
TRBJ1-2	16	.	TRBV5-1	CASRPVWGQQTYGYTF	TGCGCCAGCAGACCCGTTTGGGGGCAGCAAACCTATGGCTACACCTTC
TRBJ2-5	12	.	TRBV19	CASSRLGETQYF	TGTGCCAGTAGTAGGCTCGGAGAGACCCAGTACTTC
TRBJ1-3	15	.	TRBV6-5	CASSGRDTSGNTIYF	TGTGCCAGCAGTGGCCGGGACACCTCTGGAAACACCATATATTTT
TRBJ1-6	14	.	TRBV7-9	CASSARGANSPLHF	TGTGCCAGCAGCGCCAGGGGCGCTAATTCACCCCTCCACTTT
TRBJ2-2	14	.	TRBV18	CASSPGQLTGELFF	TGTGCCAGCTCACCAGGACAGTTAACCGGGGAGCTGTTTTTT